This is a list of T cell receptor beta chains from one sample in a study of tumor and adjacent non-tumor tissue in lung cancer. TCRdb used MiXCR to reprocess the multiplex PCR reads, holding one entry per CDR3 protein. The sample has approximately 110,000 distinct CDR3 sequences, roughly 80% seen once. Specimen: lung tumor tissue. The receptors come from an older woman with non-small cell lung cancer. CDR3s leave out the opening cysteine and the closing phenylalanine or tryptophan. D genes are given only for firm matches.

J	D	V	CDR3
TRBJ1-2	.	TRBV11-2	ANSVYGTQAGYT
TRBJ1-4	.	TRBV6-2/TRBV6-3	ASSPEQGNEKLF
TRBJ1-5	.	TRBV20-1	SARESRACSSNRPQH
TRBJ1-1	.	TRBV6-6	ASSMEGDTEDF
TRBJ1-6	.	TRBV5-1	ASSLELGIGSSPLH
TRBJ2-5	.	TRBV20-1	SAIDLGTLETQH
TRBJ2-3	.	TRBV24-1	ATEGRRGTDTQY
TRBJ2-1	TRBD1	TRBV29-1	SVGDRSRYNEQF
TRBJ2-1	TRBD2	TRBV6-5	ASKGLTAWF
TRBJ2-7	TRBD1	TRBV5-4	ASSTLGTGFYEVY
TRBJ2-7	TRBD2	TRBV30	AWTKGLAGVYEQY
TRBJ1-6	.	TRBV12-3/TRBV12-4	ASSLALSRDHSPLH
TRBJ2-7	.	TRBV29-1	SVGGTPRSVYEQY
TRBJ1-1	.	TRBV5-6	ASSSAGMNTEAF
TRBJ2-2	.	TRBV10-3	AISDSLGTGELF
TRBJ2-7	TRBD1	TRBV28	ASGPDRRHSYEQY
TRBJ2-5	TRBD2	TRBV20-1	SGRAGVETQY
TRBJ1-1	.	TRBV5-1	ASSLGDGGHTEAF
TRBJ2-3	.	TRBV20-1	STHSGWGSSKDTQY
TRBJ2-3	.	TRBV4-3	ANSQEPVRGTDMQF
TRBJ2-1	TRBD2	TRBV7-8	ASSPRTSGSINNEQF
TRBJ1-1	.	TRBV28	SSRPGTMNTEAF
TRBJ2-1	TRBD2	TRBV20-1	SAPDAVRTSGRGEQS
TRBJ2-3	.	TRBV6-6	ANSYLRRTDAQY
TRBJ2-1	.	TRBV11-3	ASSFTDRAGFNEQF